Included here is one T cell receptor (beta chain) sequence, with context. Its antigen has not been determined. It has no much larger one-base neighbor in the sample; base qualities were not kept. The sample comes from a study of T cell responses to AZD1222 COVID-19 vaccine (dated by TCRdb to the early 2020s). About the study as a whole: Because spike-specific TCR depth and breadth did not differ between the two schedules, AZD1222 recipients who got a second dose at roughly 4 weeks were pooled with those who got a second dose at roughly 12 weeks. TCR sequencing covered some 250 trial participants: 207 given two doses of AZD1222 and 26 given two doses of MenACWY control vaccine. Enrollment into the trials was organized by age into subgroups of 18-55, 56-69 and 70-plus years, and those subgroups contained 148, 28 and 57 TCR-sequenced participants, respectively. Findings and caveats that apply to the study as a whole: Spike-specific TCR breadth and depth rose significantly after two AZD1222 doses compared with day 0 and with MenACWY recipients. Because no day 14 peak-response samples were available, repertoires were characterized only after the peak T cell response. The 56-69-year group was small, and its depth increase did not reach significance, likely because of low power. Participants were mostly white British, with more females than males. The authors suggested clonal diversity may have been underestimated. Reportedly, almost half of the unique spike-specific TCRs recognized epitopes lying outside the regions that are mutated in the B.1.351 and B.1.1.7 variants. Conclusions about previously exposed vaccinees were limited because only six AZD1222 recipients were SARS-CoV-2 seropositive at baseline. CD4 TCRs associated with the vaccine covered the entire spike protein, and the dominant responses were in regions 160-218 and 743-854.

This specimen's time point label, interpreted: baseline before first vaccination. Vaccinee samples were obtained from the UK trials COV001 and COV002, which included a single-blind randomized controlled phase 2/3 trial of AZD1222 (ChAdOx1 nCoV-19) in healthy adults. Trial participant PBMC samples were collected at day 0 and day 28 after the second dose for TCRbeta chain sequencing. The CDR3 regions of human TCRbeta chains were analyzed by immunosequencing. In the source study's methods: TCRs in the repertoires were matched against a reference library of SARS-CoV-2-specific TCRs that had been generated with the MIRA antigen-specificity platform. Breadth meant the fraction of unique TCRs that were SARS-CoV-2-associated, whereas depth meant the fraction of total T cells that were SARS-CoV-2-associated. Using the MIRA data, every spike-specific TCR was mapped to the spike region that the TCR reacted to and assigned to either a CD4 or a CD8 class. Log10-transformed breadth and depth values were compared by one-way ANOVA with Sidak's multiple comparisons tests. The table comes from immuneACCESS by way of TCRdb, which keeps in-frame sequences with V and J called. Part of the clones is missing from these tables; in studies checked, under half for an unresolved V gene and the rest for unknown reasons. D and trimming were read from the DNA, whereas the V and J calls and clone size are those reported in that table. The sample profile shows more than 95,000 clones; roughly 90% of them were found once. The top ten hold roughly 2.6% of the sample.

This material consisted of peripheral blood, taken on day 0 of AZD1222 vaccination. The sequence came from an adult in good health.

This receptor carries the CDR3 CASSEDTGELFF. Here is the DNA: TGTGCCAGCAGTGAGGACACCGGGGAGCTGTTTTTT. The sequence is built from TRBV6-4 and TRBJ2-2, with the D gene call left open. The CDR3 runs 12 residues from the cysteine to the phenylalanine. The retained sequence is limited to the CDR3, 36 bases, with the frame set at the first base. The CDR1 and CDR2 encoded by the germline V gene are MRHNA and SNTAGT. At the junction V is shortened by 3 bases and J by 3 bases, with 2 bases in between.